This T cell receptor beta chain was profiled in a study of blood T cell repertoires in COVID-19. Per the original data handling: Nucleated cell counts were estimated from reference gene primer amplification. TCRdb's table, derived via immunoSEQ multiplex PCR, lists solely in-frame clones and lacks some. That table gives V, J and clone size, and the DNA gave D and trimming. The sample contains around 94,000 clones, approximately 83% of which appear only once. Germline trimming cut 2 bases from V and 6 bases from J; bases unmatched to any gene: 12. This CDR3 region has 17 residues. Germline V CDR1 and CDR2: MGHRA, YSYEKL.

The source is a man aged 60 to 69 with acute or convalescent COVID-19. Sequenced: peripheral blood. The V call is TRBV4-1, the J call TRBJ2-2; TRBD1 aligns across 7 bases. This chain's CDR3 is CASSQSLWDRVSGELFF. In DNA, the CDR3 is TGCGCCAGCAGCCAAAGTCTATGGGACAGAGTCTCCGGGGAGCTGTTTTTT.